These 25 T cell receptor beta chains came from one sample sequenced in a study of blood T cell repertoires in COVID-19. TCRdb keeps only in-frame clones here, not all; method: immunoSEQ multiplex PCR. This table holds approximately 190,000 clones, around 83% found once. The sequenced material came from PBMCs or T cells enriched from blood (not recorded which). The source of these receptors is a woman in her 30s who had been exposed to COVID-19.

The chain couples TRBV6-5 to TRBJ2-2; a weak D match, TRBD1 (6 bases). Trimming removed 5 bases from V and 4 bases from J, with 11 bases in between. Germline loops: CDR1 MNHEY, CDR2 SVGAGI. The CDR3 has 14 amino acids. CDR3 loop: CASSLQGATGELFF. The CDR3 coding sequence is TGTGCCAGCAGTCTACAGGGAGCCACCGGGGAGCTGTTTTTT.

This clone occurred once. The chain employs TRBV23-1 and TRBJ2-7, with a possible D match to TRBD2 (5 bases). TRBV23-1 is reported as an ORF; its role is uncertain. Trimming shortened V by 2 bases and J by 2 bases, and 10 bases separated the two germline ends. The CDR3 consists of 14 residues. As DNA, the CDR3 is TGCGCCAGCAGTCAACCGGACGGGACCTACGAGCAGTACTTC. Amino acid sequence: CASSQPDGTYEQYF.

The rearrangement links TRBV7-9 to TRBJ1-2; D is unclear. CDR1 SEHNR and CDR2 FQNEAQ come from the germline V gene (reference sequence). The CDR3 sequence is 16 residues long. V was cut by 2 bases and J by 4 bases, with 17 bases left in between. The CDR3 DNA follows: TGTGCCAGCAGCTTAAGTGGGTCCGGAGCCTTCTATGGCTACACCTTC. Translated, it gives CASSLSGSGAFYGYTF.

CDR3 loop: CASSQDRERNLAKNIQYF. In DNA, the CDR3 is TGCGCCAGCAGCCAAGATCGTGAGCGGAACTTAGCCAAAAACATTCAGTACTTC. The V call is TRBV4-1, the J call TRBJ2-4; D might be TRBD2 (5 bases). The germline V gene has CDR1 MGHRA and CDR2 YSYEKL. V was shortened by 0 bases and J by 0 bases, with 15 bases between the two germline ends. The CDR3 contains 18 residues.

The genes are TRBV6-2 or TRBV6-3 and TRBJ2-5; D may be TRBD2 (6 bases). The CDR3 has 15 residues. CDR1 and CDR2 (germline): MNHEY, SVGEGT. Trimming removed 4 bases from V and 4 bases from J, with 16 bases in between. In DNA form, the CDR3 reads TGTGCCAGCAGTTCACGACTAGGTGACATAGAGACCCAGTACTTC. Translation gives CASSSRLGDIETQYF.

The genes are TRBV23-1 and TRBJ2-3; 8 bases match TRBD1. TRBV23-1 is flagged as an ORF with uncertain function. The CDR3 extends over 15 amino acids. J gave up 4 bases and V 8 bases, and 11 bases lay outside the gene matches. CDR3 loop: CASPSSGQAADTQYF. The CDR3 bases are TGCGCCAGCCCATCTTCGGGACAGGCAGCAGATACGCAGTATTTT.

The chain has TRBV7-6 and TRBJ1-1; D possibly corresponds to TRBD1 (5 bases). This CDR3 is built from 12 residues. The germline V gene has CDR1 SGHVS and CDR2 FNYEAQ. Trimming shortened V by 11 bases and J by 5 bases, and 15 bases separated the two germline ends. The CDR3 is CASSPGETEAFF. In DNA, the CDR3 is TGTGCCTCTTCCCCGGGGGAAACTGAAGCTTTCTTT.

The gene calls are TRBV27 and TRBJ2-7, with D tentatively TRBD1 (7 bases). This CDR3 is 16 amino acids long. CDR1 and CDR2 (germline): MNHEY, SMNVEV (reference sequence). Trimming shortened V by 2 bases and J by 2 bases, and 16 bases separated the two germline ends. The CDR3 DNA sequence: TGTGCCAGCAGTTTAGTTTCTGTCAGGGGGGCCTACGAGCAGTACTTC. Residues: CASSLVSVRGAYEQYF.

The table lists this clone with a few counts. The J gene is TRBJ2-5, the V gene TRBV3-1 (or the pseudogene TRBV3-2); D gene uncertain. Germline CDR1 LGHDT, CDR2 YNNKEL (reference sequence). Trimming took off 1 base at V and 5 bases at J, with 5 bases between the two ends. The CDR3 covers 12 residues. DNA for the CDR3: TGTGCCAGCAGCCAAGCTATTGAGACCCAGTACTTC. Amino acids: CASSQAIETQYF.

The gene calls are TRBV7-2 and TRBJ1-5; 8 bases line up with TRBD1. The CDR3 is 16 residues long. Looked up from germline, CDR1 is SGHTA and CDR2 is FQGNSA. J was trimmed by 6 bases and V by 4 bases; bases with no gene match: 11. The CDR3 sequence: CASSYSTGGRGQPQHF. The CDR3 bases are TGTGCCAGCAGCTACTCCACAGGGGGTCGGGGTCAGCCCCAGCATTTT.

The J gene is TRBJ2-7, the V gene TRBV4-2; 9 nucleotides agree with TRBD1. The J segment lost 5 bases and the V segment lost 5 bases, leaving 7 bases of the junction unmatched. The V gene's germline CDR1 is LGHNA and CDR2 YNFKEQ. The CDR3 totals 14 residues. CDR3 sequence (DNA): TGTGCCAGCAGCAGAACAGGGGGCAGCGACGAGCAGTACTTC. This encodes CASSRTGGSDEQYF.

In DNA form, the CDR3 reads TGTGCCAGCAGCGTTACAGGGGCGAACACTGAAGCTTTCTTT. Residues: CASSVTGANTEAFF. The chain uses TRBV9 and TRBJ1-1; 7 nucleotides align to TRBD1. The junction had 2 bases not matched to a gene; V was cut back by 2 bases and J by 1 base. Germline assignment: CDR1 SGDLS and CDR2 YYNGEE. The CDR3 is made up of 14 amino acids.

This chain links TRBV19 with TRBJ1-3, with a possible D match to TRBD1 (5 bases). Germline V gives CDR1 LNHDA, CDR2 SQIVND (reference sequence). This CDR3 spans 15 amino acids. Deletions cut 2 bases from V and 8 bases from J, with 16 bases between. DNA of the CDR3: TGTGCCAGTAGTATATGGGGCCCCGAAGGATACACCATATATTTT. Translated, it gives CASSIWGPEGYTIYF.

This clone appeared once. The CDR3 loop reads CATSDSFSGANVLTF. The CDR3 DNA is TGTGCCACCAGTGATTCCTTCTCTGGGGCCAACGTCCTGACTTTC. The chain links TRBV24-1 to TRBJ2-6; D gene uncertain. Deletions cut 2 bases from V and 0 bases from J, with 4 bases between. The length of the CDR3 is 15 residues. Germline loops: CDR1 KGHDR, CDR2 SFDVKD.

CDR3 nucleotide sequence: TGCGCCAGCAGCTTGGGGGACAGAGACAATCAGCCCCAGCATTTT. This codes for CASSLGDRDNQPQHF. The chain carries TRBV5-1 and TRBJ1-5; 7 nucleotides agree with TRBD1. The CDR3 spans 15 residues. V lost 0 bases, J lost 3 bases, and 3 bases stayed unmatched. Looked up from germline, CDR1 is SGHRS and CDR2 is YFSETQ. The full variable domain, with the rest looked up from reference TRBV5-1 and TRBJ1-5, is KAGVTQTPRYLIKTRGQQVTLSCSPISGHRSVSWYQQTPGQGLQFLFEYFSETQRNKGNFPGRFSGRQFSNSRSEMNVSTLELGDSALYLCASSLGDRDNQPQHFGDGTRLSIL.

This clone was seen a handful of times. The chain employs TRBV29-1 and TRBJ2-7; 8 bases are a match to TRBD1. The CDR3 is 15 residues long. The germline CDR1 and CDR2 sequences are SQVTM and ANQGSEA. V was clipped by 1 base and J by 0 bases; unmatched bases: 5. CDR3 protein: CSVEGYRGVSYEQYF. CDR3 DNA: TGCAGCGTTGAAGGGTACAGGGGGGTCTCCTACGAGCAGTACTTC.

This chain joins TRBV6-1 and TRBJ1-6; 8 bases match TRBD1. CDR3 length: 15 residues. The junction had 7 bases not matched to a gene; V was cut back by 3 bases and J by 9 bases. Germline assignment: CDR1 MNHNS and CDR2 SASEGT. Here the CDR3 reads CASSDSRGTGSPLHF. CDR3 in DNA: TGTGCCAGCAGTGATTCGCGGGGGACAGGTTCACCCCTCCACTTT.

V is TRBV12-5 and J is TRBJ1-4, with D possibly being TRBD1 (6 bases). The CDR3 has 15 amino acids. Trimming removed 6 bases from V and 8 bases from J, with 19 bases in between. Germline V gene lookup returns CDR1 LGHNT and CDR2 FRNRAP. The CDR3 nucleotides are TGTGCTAGTGGGAAAAGAGACAGGTTGGAAGAAAAACTGTTTTTT. It encodes CASGKRDRLEEKLFF.

The chain has TRBV6-5 and TRBJ2-7; D might be TRBD1 (5 bases). V dropped 8 bases and J dropped 3 bases, with 14 bases sitting between them. The germline V gene has CDR1 MNHEY and CDR2 SVGAGI. The length of the CDR3 is 13 residues. CDR3 loop: CASDSQGSYEQYF. CDR3 DNA sequence: TGTGCCAGCGACTCGCAGGGTAGCTACGAGCAGTACTTC.

The chain uses TRBV7-8 and TRBJ2-1; weak D call: TRBD2 (5 bases). The V gene lost 3 bases and the J gene lost 4 bases, with 7 bases spanning the gap. Germline V gene lookup returns CDR1 SGHVS and CDR2 FQNEAQ. The CDR3 runs 13 residues. The CDR3 is CASSLGEYNEQFF. For the CDR3, the DNA is TGTGCCAGCAGCTTGGGAGAGTACAATGAGCAGTTCTTC.

The chain combines TRBV27 with TRBJ2-7; the D is unclear. Trimming left V 0 bases short and J 3 bases short, with 6 bases between. The CDR3 totals 13 residues. Germline CDR1 MNHEY, CDR2 SMNVEV (reference sequence). This chain's CDR3 is CASSLSNSYEQYF. CDR3 DNA sequence: TGTGCCAGCAGTTTATCGAACAGCTACGAGCAGTACTTC.

The V call is TRBV7-9, the J call TRBJ2-1, with a possible D match to TRBD2 (6 bases). CDR1 SEHNR and CDR2 FQNEAQ come from the germline V gene (reference sequence). V was shortened by 10 bases and J by 6 bases, with 19 bases between the two germline ends. The CDR3 is 14 amino acids. CDR3 loop: CATGGTHEGNEQFF. The CDR3 coding sequence is TGTGCCACCGGAGGGACTCACGAGGGCAATGAGCAGTTCTTC.

This clone was seen a few times. The CDR3 here is CASSVGAGGGIHSGNTIYF. As DNA, the CDR3 is TGTGCCAGCAGCGTAGGGGCAGGGGGCGGAATCCACTCTGGAAACACCATATATTTT. This chain uses TRBV9 with TRBJ1-3; 8 nucleotides agree with TRBD1. The trim removed 0 bases at V and 0 bases at J, leaving 11 bases unmatched. From germline, CDR1 is SGDLS and CDR2 YYNGEE. This CDR3 has 19 amino acids.

The chain has TRBV11-3 and TRBJ1-3, with 7 bases identical to TRBD1. From germline, CDR1 is SGHNT and CDR2 YENEEA. Trimming removed 5 bases from V and 0 bases from J; junction bases left unmatched: 4. The CDR3 runs 15 residues. DNA of the CDR3: TGTGCCAGCAGCCCCAGGACAGGCTCTGGAAACACCATATATTTT. Translated: CASSPRTGSGNTIYF.

This clone showed up just once. The chain links TRBV6-6 to TRBJ1-4; 12 bases map to TRBD1. This CDR3 region has 19 residues. V shed 5 bases, J shed 3 bases, and the junction held 13 bases outside the gene matches. The germline V gene encodes CDR1 MNHNY and CDR2 SVGAGI (reference sequence). The CDR3: CASSPQGQGALGANEKLFF. The CDR3 region has the DNA TGTGCCAGCAGTCCCCAGGGACAGGGGGCACTTGGAGCTAATGAAAAACTGTTTTTT.